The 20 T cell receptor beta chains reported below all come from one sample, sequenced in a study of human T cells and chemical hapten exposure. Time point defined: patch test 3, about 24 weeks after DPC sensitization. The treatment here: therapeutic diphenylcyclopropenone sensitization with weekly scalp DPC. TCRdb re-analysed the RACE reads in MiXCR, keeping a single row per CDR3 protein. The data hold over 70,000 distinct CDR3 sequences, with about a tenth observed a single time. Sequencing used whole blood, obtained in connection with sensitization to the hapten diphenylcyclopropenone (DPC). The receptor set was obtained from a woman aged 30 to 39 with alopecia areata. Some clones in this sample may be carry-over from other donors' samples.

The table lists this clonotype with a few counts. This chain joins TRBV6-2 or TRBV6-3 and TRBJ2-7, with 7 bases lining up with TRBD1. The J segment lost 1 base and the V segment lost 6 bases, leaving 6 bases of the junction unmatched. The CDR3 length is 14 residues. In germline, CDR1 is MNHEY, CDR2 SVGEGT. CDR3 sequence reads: CASSPGTESYEQYF. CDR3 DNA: TGTGCCAGCAGCCCCGGGACAGAGTCCTACGAGCAGTACTTC.

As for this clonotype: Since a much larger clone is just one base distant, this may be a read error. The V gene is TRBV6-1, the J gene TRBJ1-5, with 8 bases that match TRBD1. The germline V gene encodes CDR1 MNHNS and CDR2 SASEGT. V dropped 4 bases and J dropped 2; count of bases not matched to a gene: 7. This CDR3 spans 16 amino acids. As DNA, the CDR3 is TGTGCCAGCAGTGTAGGACAGGGACACCGCAATCAGCCCCAGCATTTT. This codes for CASSVGQGHRNQPQHF.

The CDR3 reads CASSEGGRVTGELFF. DNA for the CDR3: TGTGCCAGTAGCGAGGGGGGGCGCGTCACCGGGGAGCTGTTTTTT. The chain joins TRBV19 to TRBJ2-2, with a possible D match to TRBD2 (7 bases). Germline CDR1 and CDR2: LNHDA and SQIVND (reference sequence). This CDR3 has 15 amino acids. V lost 6 bases, J lost 4 bases, and 15 bases lay in between.

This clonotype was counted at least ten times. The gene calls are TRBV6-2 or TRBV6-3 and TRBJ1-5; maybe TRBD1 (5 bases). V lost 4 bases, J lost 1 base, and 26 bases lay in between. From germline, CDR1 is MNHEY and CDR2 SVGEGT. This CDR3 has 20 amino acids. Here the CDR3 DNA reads TGTGCCAGCAGTTCCCGAAATATTGGGGACTCCAGGCGGAGCAATCAGCCCCAGCATTTT. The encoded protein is CASSSRNIGDSRRSNQPQHF.

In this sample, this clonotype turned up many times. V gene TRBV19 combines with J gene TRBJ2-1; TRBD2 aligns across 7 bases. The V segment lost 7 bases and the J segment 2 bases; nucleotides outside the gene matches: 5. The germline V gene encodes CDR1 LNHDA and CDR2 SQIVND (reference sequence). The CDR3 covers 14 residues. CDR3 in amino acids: CASTSGVPYNEQFF. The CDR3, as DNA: TGTGCCAGTACCAGCGGGGTACCCTACAATGAGCAGTTCTTC. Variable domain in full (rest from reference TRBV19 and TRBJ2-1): DGGITQSPKYLFRKEGQNVTLSCEQNLNHDAMYWYRQDPGQGLRLIYYSQIVNDFQKGDIAEGYSVSREKKESFPLTVTSAQKNPTAFYLCASTSGVPYNEQFFGPGTRLTVL.

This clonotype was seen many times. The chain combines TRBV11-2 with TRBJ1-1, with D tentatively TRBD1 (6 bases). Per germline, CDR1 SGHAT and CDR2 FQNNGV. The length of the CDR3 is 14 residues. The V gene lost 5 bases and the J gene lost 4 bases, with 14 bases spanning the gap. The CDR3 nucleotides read TGTGCCAGCAGCACCCACAGGGACGCCACTGAAGCTTTCTTT. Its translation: CASSTHRDATEAFF.

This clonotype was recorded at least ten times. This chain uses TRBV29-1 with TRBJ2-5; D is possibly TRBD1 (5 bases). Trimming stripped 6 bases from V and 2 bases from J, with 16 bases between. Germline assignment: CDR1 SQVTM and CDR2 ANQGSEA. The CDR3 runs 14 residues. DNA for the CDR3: TGCAGCGTGGATGGGGCAGGAGAACAAGAGACCCAGTACTTC. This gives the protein CSVDGAGEQETQYF.

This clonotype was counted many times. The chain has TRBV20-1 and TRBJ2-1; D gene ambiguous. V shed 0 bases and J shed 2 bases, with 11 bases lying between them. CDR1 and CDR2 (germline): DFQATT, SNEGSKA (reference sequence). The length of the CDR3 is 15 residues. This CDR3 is CSARDTPEAYNEQFF. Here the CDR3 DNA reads TGCAGTGCTAGAGATACCCCTGAGGCCTACAATGAGCAGTTCTTC.

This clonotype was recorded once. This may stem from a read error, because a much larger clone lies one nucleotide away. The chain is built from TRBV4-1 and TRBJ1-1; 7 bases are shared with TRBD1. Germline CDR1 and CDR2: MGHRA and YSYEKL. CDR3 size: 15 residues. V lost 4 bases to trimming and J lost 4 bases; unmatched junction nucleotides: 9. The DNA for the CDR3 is TGCGCCAGCAGCCCCTTGGAGACAGGGCGCACTGAAGCTTTCTTT. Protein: CASSPLETGRTEAFF.

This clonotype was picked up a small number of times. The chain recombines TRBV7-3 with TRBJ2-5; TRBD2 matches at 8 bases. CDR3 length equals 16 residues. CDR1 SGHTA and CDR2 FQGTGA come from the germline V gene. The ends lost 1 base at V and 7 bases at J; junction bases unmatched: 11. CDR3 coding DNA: TGTGCCAGCAGCTTAAACCGAGTAGCGGGACACCGGACCCAGTACTTC. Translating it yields CASSLNRVAGHRTQYF.

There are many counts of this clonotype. The chain's CDR3 is CASSPRGQRFKNNEKLFF. CDR3 coding DNA: TGTGCCAGCTCACCACGGGGTCAACGGTTTAAGAATAATGAAAAACTGTTTTTT. V and J are TRBV18 and TRBJ1-4; unclear D gene. Trimming took off 1 base at V and 4 bases at J, with 19 bases between the two ends. CDR1 KGHSH and CDR2 LQKENI come from the germline V gene. The CDR3 is 18 residues long.

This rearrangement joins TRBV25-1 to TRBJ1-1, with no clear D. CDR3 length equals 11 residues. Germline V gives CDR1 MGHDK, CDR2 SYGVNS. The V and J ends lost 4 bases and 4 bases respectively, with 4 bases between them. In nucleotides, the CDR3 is TGTGCCAGCAGTGTAGCCACTGAAGCTTTCTTT. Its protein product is CASSVATEAFF.

The CDR3 nucleotides read TGTGCCAGCAGCCCAGGGGCGGGACAAGAGACCCAGTACTTC. It encodes CASSPGAGQETQYF. The gene calls are TRBV28 and TRBJ2-5; D assignment may be TRBD1 or TRBD2 (6 bases each). The CDR3 runs to 14 residues. Trimming cost V 6 bases and J 2 bases, with 13 bases left between them. Per germline, CDR1 MDHEN and CDR2 SYDVKM.

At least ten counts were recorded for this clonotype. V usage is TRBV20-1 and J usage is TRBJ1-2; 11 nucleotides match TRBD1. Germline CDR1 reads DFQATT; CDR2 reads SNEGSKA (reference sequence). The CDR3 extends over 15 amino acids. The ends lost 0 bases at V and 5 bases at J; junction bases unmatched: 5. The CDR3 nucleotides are TGCAGTGCTAGAGACGGGACAGGGGGGATGTATGGCTACACCTTC. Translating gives CSARDGTGGMYGYTF.

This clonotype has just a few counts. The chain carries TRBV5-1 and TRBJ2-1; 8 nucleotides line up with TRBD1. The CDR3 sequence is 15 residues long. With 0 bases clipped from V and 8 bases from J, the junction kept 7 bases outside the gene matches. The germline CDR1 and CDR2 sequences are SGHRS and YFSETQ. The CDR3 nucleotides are TGCGCCAGCAGCTTGGAACAGGGGGGTTGGTATGAGCAGTTCTTC. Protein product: CASSLEQGGWYEQFF.

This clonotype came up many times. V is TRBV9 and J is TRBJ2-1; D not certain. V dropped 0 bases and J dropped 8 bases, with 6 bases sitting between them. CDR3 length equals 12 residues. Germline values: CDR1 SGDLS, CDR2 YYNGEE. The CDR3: CASSVERYEQFF. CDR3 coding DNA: TGTGCCAGCAGCGTAGAGCGCTATGAGCAGTTCTTC.

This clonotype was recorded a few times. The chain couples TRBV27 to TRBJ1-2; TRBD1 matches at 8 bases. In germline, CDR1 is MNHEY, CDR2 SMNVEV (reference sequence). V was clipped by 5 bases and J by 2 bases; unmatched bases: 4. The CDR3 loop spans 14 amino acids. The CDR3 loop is CASSRQGLNYGYTF. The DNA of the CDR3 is TGTGCCAGCAGTCGACAGGGGCTAAACTATGGCTACACCTTC.

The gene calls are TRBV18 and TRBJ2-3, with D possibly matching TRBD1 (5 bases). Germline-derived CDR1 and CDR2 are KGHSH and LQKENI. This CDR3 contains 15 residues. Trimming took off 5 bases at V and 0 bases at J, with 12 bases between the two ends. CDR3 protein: CASSTWTSSTDTQYF. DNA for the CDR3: TGTGCCAGCTCAACCTGGACATCTAGCACAGATACGCAGTATTTT. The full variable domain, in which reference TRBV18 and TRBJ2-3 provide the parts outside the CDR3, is NAGVMQNPRHLVRRRGQEARLRCSPMKGHSHVYWYRQLPEEGLKFMVYLQKENIIDESGMPKERFSAEFPKEGPSILRIQQVVRGDSAAYFCASSTWTSSTDTQYFGPGTRLTVL.

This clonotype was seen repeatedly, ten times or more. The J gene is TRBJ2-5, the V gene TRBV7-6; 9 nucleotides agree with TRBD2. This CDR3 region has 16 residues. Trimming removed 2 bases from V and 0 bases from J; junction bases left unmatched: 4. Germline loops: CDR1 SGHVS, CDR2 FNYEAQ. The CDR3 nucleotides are TGTGCCAGCAGCTTAAGAGTAGCGGGGGACCAAGAGACCCAGTACTTC. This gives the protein CASSLRVAGDQETQYF.

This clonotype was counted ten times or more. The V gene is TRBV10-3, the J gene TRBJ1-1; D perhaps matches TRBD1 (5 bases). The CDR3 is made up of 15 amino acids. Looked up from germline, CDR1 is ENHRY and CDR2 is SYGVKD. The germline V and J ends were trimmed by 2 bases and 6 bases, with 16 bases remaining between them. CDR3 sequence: CAISEPSGGGPEAFF. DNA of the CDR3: TGTGCCATCAGTGAGCCATCCGGGGGGGGTCCTGAAGCTTTCTTT.